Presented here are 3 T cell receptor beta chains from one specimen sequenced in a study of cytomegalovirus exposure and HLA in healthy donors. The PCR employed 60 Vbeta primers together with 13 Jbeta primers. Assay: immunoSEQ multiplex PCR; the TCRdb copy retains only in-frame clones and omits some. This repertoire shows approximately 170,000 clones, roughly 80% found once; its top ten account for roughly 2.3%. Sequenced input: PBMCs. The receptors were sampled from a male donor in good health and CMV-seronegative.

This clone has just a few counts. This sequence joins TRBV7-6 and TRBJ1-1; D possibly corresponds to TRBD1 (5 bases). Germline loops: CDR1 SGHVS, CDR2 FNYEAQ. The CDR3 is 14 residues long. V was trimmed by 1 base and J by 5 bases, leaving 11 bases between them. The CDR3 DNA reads TGTGCCAGCAGCTTAGGTACACGGGGGACTGAAGCTTTCTTT. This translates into CASSLGTRGTEAFF. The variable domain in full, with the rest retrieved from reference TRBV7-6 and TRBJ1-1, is GAGVSQSPRYKVTKRGQDVALRCDPISGHVSLYWYRQALGQGPEFLTYFNYEAQQDKSGLPNDRFSAERPEGSISTLTIQRTEQRDSAMYRCASSLGTRGTEAFFGQGTRLTVV.

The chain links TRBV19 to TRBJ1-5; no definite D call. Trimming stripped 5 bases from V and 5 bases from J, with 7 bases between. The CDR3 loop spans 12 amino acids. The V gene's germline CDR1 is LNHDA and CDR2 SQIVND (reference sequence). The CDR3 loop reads CASSPLDQPQHF. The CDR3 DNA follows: TGTGCCAGTAGTCCACTGGATCAGCCCCAGCATTTT.

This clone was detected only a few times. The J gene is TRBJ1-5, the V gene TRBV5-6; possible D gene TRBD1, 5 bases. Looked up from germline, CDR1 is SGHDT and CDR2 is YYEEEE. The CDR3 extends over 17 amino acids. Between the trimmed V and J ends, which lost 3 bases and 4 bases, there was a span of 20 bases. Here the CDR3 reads CASSWASAGYENQPQHF. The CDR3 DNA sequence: TGTGCCAGCAGCTGGGCCTCGGCAGGGTATGAGAATCAGCCCCAGCATTTT. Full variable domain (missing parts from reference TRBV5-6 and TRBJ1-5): DAGVTQSPTHLIKTRGQQVTLRCSPKSGHDTVSWYQQALGQGPQFIFQYYEEEERQRGNFPDRFSGHQFPNYSSELNVNALLLGDSALYLCASSWASAGYENQPQHFGDGTRLSIL.